A single sample is the source of the 17 T cell receptor beta chains below, sequenced in a study of beta chain features in type 1 diabetes. Expressed TCRB transcripts were sequenced, since all the RNA that had been isolated was reverse transcribed. Sequenced by immunoSEQ multiplex PCR; TCRdb stores in-frame clones only, minus some. The sample holds hundreds of thousands of clones; 30% are singletons and the top ten take more than 0.055%. The sequencing sample was made of naive CD4+ T cells from blood. The receptor set was obtained from a man younger than 30 in good health.

This clone was seen a handful of times. V usage is TRBV30 and J usage is TRBJ2-3; D remains ambiguous. This CDR3 has 13 amino acids. Germline CDR1 is GTSNPN and CDR2 is SVGIG (reference sequence). Deletions cut 7 bases from V and 0 bases from J, with 11 bases between. Written as DNA, the CDR3 is TGTGCCTCGGACCGATCTAGCACAGATACGCAGTATTTT. Translated: CASDRSSTDTQYF.

There are a few counts of this clone. This chain joins TRBV28 and TRBJ2-2; D is undetermined. Trimming removed 9 bases at V and 6 bases at J, with 20 bases between. The V gene's germline CDR1 is MDHEN and CDR2 SYDVKM. The CDR3 extends over 15 amino acids. CDR3 nucleotides: TGTGCCAGTTGGCCATCCGGGCCCCTCCCCGGGGAGCTGTTTTTT. It codes for CASWPSGPLPGELFF.

Concerning this clone: Sequence at one end of the junction differs from germline and may be a read error. The CDR3 loop reads CAISGGGGQYNEQFF. As DNA, the CDR3 is TGTGCCATAAGTGGAGGGGGAGGGCAGTACAATGAGCAGTTCTTC. This chain joins TRBV10-3 and TRBJ2-1, with TRBD2 as a possible D gene (7 bases). Germline V gene lookup returns CDR1 ENHRY and CDR2 SYGVKD. This CDR3 contains 15 residues.

In this sample, this clone turned up a few times. The chain combines TRBV29-1 with TRBJ1-4; 8 nucleotides match TRBD1. Germline trimming cut 5 bases from V and 13 bases from J; bases unmatched to any gene: 9. There are 12 residues in the CDR3. Germline loops: CDR1 SQVTM, CDR2 ANQGSEA. CDR3 amino acids: CSVLTGVEILFF. The CDR3 DNA sequence: TGCAGCGTTTTGACAGGGGTTGAGATACTGTTTTTT.

This clone came up a few times. The rearrangement joins TRBV30 to TRBJ2-5, with TRBD2 as a possible D gene (6 bases). V gave up 3 bases and J gave up 5 bases, with 22 bases separating them. The germline CDR1 and CDR2 sequences are GTSNPN and SVGIG (reference sequence). The CDR3 runs to 16 residues. This CDR3 reads CAWSVMLAGSGETQYF. Here the CDR3 DNA reads TGTGCCTGGAGCGTAATGCTAGCAGGGAGCGGGGAGACCCAGTACTTC.

Only a few counts were recorded for this clone. This chain links TRBV30 with TRBJ2-1; D perhaps matches TRBD2 (5 bases). Trimming cost V 1 base and J 5 bases, with 12 bases left between them. Germline assignment: CDR1 GTSNPN and CDR2 SVGIG (reference sequence). CDR3 length equals 14 residues. CDR3 region: CAWSETTINNEQFF. The CDR3 DNA follows: TGTGCCTGGAGTGAGACTACCATAAACAATGAGCAGTTCTTC.

The V call is TRBV10-3, the J call TRBJ2-3; maybe TRBD2 (6 bases). Germline V gene data show CDR1 as ENHRY and CDR2 as SYGVKD. The V end lost 6 bases, the J end lost 0 bases, and 16 bases lay between the germline ends. The CDR3 consists of 16 residues. CDR3 in amino acids: CAISGAQRVSTDTQYF. CDR3 sequence (DNA): TGTGCCATCAGCGGAGCCCAGCGGGTGAGCACAGATACGCAGTATTTT.

The CDR3 is CATPRRVGEQFF. In nucleotides, the CDR3 is TGTGCCACCCCGCGGCGGGTGGGAGAGCAGTTCTTC. The V call is TRBV7-9, the J call TRBJ2-1; perhaps TRBD2 as D (5 bases). The CDR3 loop spans 12 amino acids. V lost 10 bases and J lost 10, with 17 bases in between. The germline gives CDR1 SEHNR, CDR2 FQNEAQ (reference sequence).

This clone was counted between two and nine times. V and J are TRBV9 and TRBJ2-3; 10 bases fit TRBD2. This CDR3 has 14 amino acids. CDR1 is SGDLS and CDR2 is YYNGEE in the germline V gene. V was pared by 4 bases and J by 4 bases, with 3 bases of the junction left unmatched. The CDR3 bases are TGTGCCAGCAGCTCTAGCGGGAGATCAGATACGCAGTATTTT. This sequence encodes CASSSSGRSDTQYF.

The chain links TRBV25-1 to TRBJ1-4, with D uncertain. This CDR3 spans 16 amino acids. Germline values: CDR1 MGHDK, CDR2 SYGVNS. V was shortened by 3 bases and J by 0 bases, with 11 bases between the two germline ends. This CDR3 is CASSDGLEATNEKLFF. CDR3 coding DNA: TGTGCCAGCAGTGATGGCCTGGAGGCAACTAATGAAAAACTGTTTTTT.

The chain recombines TRBV28 with TRBJ2-1; 13 bases match TRBD2. The V gene's germline CDR1 is MDHEN and CDR2 SYDVKM. The CDR3 is made up of 17 amino acids. V was clipped by 4 bases and J by 2 bases; unmatched bases: 5. The CDR3 sequence: CASSSGLAGAPYNEQFF. The CDR3 DNA follows: TGTGCCAGCAGTTCCGGACTAGCGGGAGCCCCCTACAATGAGCAGTTCTTC.

This chain joins TRBV2 and TRBJ2-5, with D possibly TRBD2 on 6 matching bases. Germline V gene sequence: CDR1 SNHLY, CDR2 FYNNEI. This CDR3 has 14 residues. V was clipped by 10 bases and J by 1 base, with 16 bases between them. This chain's CDR3 is CATQRAGGQETQYF. The DNA of the CDR3 is TGTGCCACCCAGCGGGCCGGGGGCCAAGAGACCCAGTACTTC.

The table lists this clone with a few counts. The chain uses TRBV6-5 and TRBJ1-3, with D uncertain. This CDR3 region has 14 residues. Germline CDR1 is MNHEY and CDR2 is SVGAGI. Trimming removed 1 base at V and 0 bases at J, with 4 bases between. The CDR3 nucleotides are TGTGCCAGCAGTTACTACAGCTCTGGAAACACCATATATTTT. As protein: CASSYYSSGNTIYF.

On this clone: The same CDR3 also results from other DNA sequences found in this sample. The V and J genes are TRBV9 and TRBJ2-1; 11 bases map to TRBD2. V lost 2 bases, J lost 4 bases, and 2 bases stayed unmatched. Germline CDR1 reads SGDLS; CDR2 reads YYNGEE. The CDR3 loop spans 15 amino acids. CDR3 in DNA: TGTGCCAGCAGCGTCGGGACTAGCGGATACAATGAGCAGTTCTTC. Its protein product is CASSVGTSGYNEQFF.

This clone was recorded once. The CDR3 loop is CASRELSGDYEQYF. The CDR3 DNA reads as TGCGCCAGCAGGGAACTTAGCGGTGACTACGAGCAGTACTTC. The chain carries TRBV5-1 and TRBJ2-7; the D gene is possibly TRBD2 (6 bases). CDR1 and CDR2 from the germline V gene are SGHRS and YFSETQ. The CDR3 has 14 residues. V shed 5 bases and J shed 3 bases, with 15 bases lying between them.

Note on this clone: This specimen includes other DNA sequences encoding the same CDR3. This chain uses TRBV27 with TRBJ1-2; 9 bases are a match to TRBD1. Unmatched junction bases numbered 4, after V lost 2 bases and J lost 6 bases. The CDR3 totals 14 residues. Germline CDR1 MNHEY, CDR2 SMNVEV (reference sequence). DNA for the CDR3: TGTGCCAGCAGTTTACGGGGACAGGGCGATGGCTACACCTTC. Translating gives CASSLRGQGDGYTF.

The chain employs TRBV9 and TRBJ1-2; D is ambiguous. CDR3 length: 13 residues. Germline V gene sequence: CDR1 SGDLS, CDR2 YYNGEE. Trimming removed 0 bases from V and 8 bases from J, with 11 bases in between. The CDR3 DNA reads as TGTGCCAGCAGCGTAGAATATGACCAGGGCTACACCTTC. Translation gives CASSVEYDQGYTF.